This T cell receptor (beta chain) was documented in a study of OX40 agonist ivuxolimab in advanced cancers. CDR3 length: 14 amino acids. Germline V gives CDR1 MDHEN, CDR2 SYDVKM. Between the trimmed V and J ends, which lost 7 bases and 5 bases, there was a span of 14 bases. Libraries were prepared by immunoSEQ multiplex PCR; TCRdb keeps only in-frame clonotypes and omits some of them. The sample holds 17,000 or so clones, around 85% seen once. The sequencing here drew on CD4+ or CD8+ T cells sorted from blood, taken in a trial of the OX40 agonist ivuxolimab. The rearrangement uses TRBV28 and TRBJ2-2; perhaps TRBD2 as D (6 bases). This receptor was identified in an adult with an advanced solid tumor such as melanoma, head and neck, liver or kidney cancer. For the CDR3, the DNA is TGTGCCAGCACCATAGGAGGAGGGACCGGGGAGCTGTTTTTT. Translating gives CASTIGGGTGELFF.